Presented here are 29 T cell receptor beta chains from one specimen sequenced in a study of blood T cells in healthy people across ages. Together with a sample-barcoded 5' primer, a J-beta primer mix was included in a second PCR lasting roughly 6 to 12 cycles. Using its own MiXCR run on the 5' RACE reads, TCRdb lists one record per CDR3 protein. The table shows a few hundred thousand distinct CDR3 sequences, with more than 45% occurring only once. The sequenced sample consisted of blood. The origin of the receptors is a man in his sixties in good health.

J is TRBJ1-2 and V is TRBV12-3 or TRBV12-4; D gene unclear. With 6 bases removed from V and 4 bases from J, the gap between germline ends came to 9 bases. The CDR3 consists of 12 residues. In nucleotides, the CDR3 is TGTGCCAGCAGCACAATGGGCTATGGCTACACCTTC. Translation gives CASSTMGYGYTF.

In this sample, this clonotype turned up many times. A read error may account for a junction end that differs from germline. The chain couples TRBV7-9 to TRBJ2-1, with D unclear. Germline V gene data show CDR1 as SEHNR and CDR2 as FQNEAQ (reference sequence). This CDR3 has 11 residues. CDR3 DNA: TGCGCCAGCAGCTTGGGGAATGAGCAGTTCTTC. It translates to CASSLGNEQFF.

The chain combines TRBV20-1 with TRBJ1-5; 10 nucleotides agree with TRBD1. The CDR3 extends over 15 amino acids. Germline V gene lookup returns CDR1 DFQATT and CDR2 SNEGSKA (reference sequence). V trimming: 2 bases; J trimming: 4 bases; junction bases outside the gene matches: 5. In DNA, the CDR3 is TGCAGTGCTAGACCGGGACAGGGGAGGAATCAGCCCCAGCATTTT. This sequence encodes CSARPGQGRNQPQHF.

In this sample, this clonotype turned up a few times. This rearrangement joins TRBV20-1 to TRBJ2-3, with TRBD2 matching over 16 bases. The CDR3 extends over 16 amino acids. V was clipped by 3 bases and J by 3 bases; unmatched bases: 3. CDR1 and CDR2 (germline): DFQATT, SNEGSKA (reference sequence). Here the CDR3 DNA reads TGCAGTGCTAGGGGGACTAGCGGGAGGGAAACAGATACGCAGTATTTT. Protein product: CSARGTSGRETDTQYF.

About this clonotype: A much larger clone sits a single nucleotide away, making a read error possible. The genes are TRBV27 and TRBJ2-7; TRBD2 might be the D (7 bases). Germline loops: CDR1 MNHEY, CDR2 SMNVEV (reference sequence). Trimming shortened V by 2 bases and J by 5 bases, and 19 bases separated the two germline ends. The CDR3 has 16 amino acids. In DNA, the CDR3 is TGTGCCAGCAGTTTAAAGGGAGGGGGTCTTTCCAACGAGCAGTACTTC. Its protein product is CASSLKGGGLSNEQYF.

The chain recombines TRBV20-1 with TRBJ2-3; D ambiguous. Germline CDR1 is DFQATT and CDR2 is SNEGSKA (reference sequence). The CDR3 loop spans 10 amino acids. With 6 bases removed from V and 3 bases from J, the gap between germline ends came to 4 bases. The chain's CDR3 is CSAPTDTQYF. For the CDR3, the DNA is TGCAGTGCCCCGACAGATACGCAGTATTTT.

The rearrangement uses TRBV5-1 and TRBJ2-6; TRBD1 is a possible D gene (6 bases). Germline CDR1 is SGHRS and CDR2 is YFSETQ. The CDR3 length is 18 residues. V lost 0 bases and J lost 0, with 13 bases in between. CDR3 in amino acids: CASSLDGQPGSGANVLTF. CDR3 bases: TGCGCCAGCAGCTTGGATGGACAGCCAGGCTCTGGGGCCAACGTCCTGACTTTC.

The CDR3 spells CASSFVVVGTSTDTQYF. CDR3 sequence (DNA): TGTGCCAGCAGCTTTGTCGTCGTGGGCACTAGCACAGATACGCAGTATTTT. V usage is TRBV7-6 and J usage is TRBJ2-3; D call uncertain. Germline CDR1 SGHVS, CDR2 FNYEAQ. The CDR3 totals 17 residues. The V end lost 3 bases, the J end lost 0 bases, and 16 bases lay between the germline ends.

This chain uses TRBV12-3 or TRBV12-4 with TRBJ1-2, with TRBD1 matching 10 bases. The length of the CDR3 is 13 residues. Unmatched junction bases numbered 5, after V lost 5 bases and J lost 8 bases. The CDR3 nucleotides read TGTGCCAGCAGTGCCCGGGACAGGGGCGGCTACACCTTC. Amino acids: CASSARDRGGYTF.

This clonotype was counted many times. The CDR3 loop is CASRQQIQNTEAFF. Written as DNA, the CDR3 is TGTGCCAGCAGGCAACAGATTCAGAACACTGAAGCTTTCTTT. V is TRBV2 and J is TRBJ1-1, with D unresolved. V was cut by 6 bases and J by 1 base, with 12 bases left in between. Germline CDR1 SNHLY, CDR2 FYNNEI. This CDR3 region has 14 residues.

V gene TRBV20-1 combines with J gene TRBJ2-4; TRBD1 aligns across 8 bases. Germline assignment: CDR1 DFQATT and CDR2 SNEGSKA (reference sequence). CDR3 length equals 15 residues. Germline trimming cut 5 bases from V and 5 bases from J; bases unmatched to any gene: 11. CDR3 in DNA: TGCAGTGCTGATGGACCGACAGGGGCTGAAAACATTCAGTACTTC. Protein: CSADGPTGAENIQYF.

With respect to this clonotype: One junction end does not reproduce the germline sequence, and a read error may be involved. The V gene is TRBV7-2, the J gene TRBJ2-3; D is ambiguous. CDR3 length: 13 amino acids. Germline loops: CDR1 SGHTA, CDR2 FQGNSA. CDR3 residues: CASSFTPSDTLYF. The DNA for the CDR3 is TGTGCCAGCAGCTTTACACCCTCAGATACGCTGTATTTT.

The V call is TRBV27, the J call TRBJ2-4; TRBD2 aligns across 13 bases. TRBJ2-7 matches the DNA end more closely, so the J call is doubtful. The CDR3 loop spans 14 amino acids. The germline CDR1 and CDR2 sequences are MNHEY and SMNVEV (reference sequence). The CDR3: CASQGLAGDTEQYF. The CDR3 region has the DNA TGTGCCAGTCAAGGACTAGCGGGAGACACCGAGCAGTACTTC.

CDR3 nucleotide sequence: TGTGCCAGCAGCTTTGGTAGCGGGAGGAGTGGGGAGACCCAGTACTTC. As protein: CASSFGSGRSGETQYF. The chain links TRBV5-6 to TRBJ2-5; 10 bases fit TRBD2. CDR1 and CDR2 (germline): SGHDT, YYEEEE. The CDR3 is 16 amino acids. V was pared by 2 bases and J by 5 bases, with 9 bases of the junction left unmatched. Drawing the rest from reference TRBV5-6 and TRBJ2-5, the complete variable domain is DAGVTQSPTHLIKTRGQQVTLRCSPKSGHDTVSWYQQALGQGPQFIFQYYEEEERQRGNFPDRFSGHQFPNYSSELNVNALLLGDSALYLCASSFGSGRSGETQYFGPGTRLLVL.

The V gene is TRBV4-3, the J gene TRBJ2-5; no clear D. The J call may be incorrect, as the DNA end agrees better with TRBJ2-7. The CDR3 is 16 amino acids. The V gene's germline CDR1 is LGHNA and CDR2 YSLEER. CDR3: CASSHEPGATTYEQYF. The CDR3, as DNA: TGCGCCAGCAGCCATGAACCAGGCGCCACCACCTACGAGCAGTACTTC.

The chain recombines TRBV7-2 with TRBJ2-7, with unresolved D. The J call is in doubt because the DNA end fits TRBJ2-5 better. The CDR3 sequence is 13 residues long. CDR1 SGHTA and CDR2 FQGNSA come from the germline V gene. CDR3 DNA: TGTGCCAGCAGCCCGTGGGGAAGGAAGACCCAGTACTTC. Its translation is CASSPWGRKTQYF.

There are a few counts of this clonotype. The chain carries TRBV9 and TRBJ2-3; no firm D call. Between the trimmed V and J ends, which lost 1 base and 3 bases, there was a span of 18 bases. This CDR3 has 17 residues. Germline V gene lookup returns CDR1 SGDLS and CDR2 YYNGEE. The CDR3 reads CASSVKAPRIRTDTQYF. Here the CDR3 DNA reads TGTGCCAGCAGCGTAAAAGCCCCCCGTATCCGGACAGATACGCAGTATTTT.

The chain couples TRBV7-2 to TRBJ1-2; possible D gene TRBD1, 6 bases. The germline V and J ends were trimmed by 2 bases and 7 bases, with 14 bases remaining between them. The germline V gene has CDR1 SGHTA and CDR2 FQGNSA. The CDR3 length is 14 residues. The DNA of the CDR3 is TGTGCCAGCAGCTTATCGGCAGGGGAATCTGGCTACACCTTC. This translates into CASSLSAGESGYTF.

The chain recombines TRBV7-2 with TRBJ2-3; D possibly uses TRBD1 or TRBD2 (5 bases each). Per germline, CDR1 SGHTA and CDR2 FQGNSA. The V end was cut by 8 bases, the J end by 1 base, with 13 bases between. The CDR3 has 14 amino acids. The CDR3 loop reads CASGRDLRTDTQYF. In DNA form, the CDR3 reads TGTGCCAGCGGCCGGGACCTACGCACAGATACGCAGTATTTT.

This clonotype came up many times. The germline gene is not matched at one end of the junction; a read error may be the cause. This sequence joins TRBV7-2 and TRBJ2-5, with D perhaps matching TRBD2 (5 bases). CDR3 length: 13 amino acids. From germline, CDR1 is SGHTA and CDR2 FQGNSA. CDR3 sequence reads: CASSLALAETQYF. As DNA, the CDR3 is TGTGCCAGCAGCCTAGCCCTGGCAGAGACCCAGTACTTC.

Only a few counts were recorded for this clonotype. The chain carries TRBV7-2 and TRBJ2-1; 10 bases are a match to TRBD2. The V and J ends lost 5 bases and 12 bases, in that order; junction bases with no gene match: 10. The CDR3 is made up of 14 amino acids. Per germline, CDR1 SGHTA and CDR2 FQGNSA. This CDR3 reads CASSLPLAGVGQFF. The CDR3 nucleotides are TGTGCCAGCAGCCTCCCCCTAGCGGGAGTTGGGCAGTTCTTC.

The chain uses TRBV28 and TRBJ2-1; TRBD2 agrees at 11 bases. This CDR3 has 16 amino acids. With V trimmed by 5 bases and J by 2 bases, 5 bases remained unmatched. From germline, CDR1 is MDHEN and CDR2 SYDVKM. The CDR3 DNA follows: TGTGCCAGCAGTGTAGAGGGACTAGCGGCCTACAATGAGCAGTTCTTC. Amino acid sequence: CASSVEGLAAYNEQFF.

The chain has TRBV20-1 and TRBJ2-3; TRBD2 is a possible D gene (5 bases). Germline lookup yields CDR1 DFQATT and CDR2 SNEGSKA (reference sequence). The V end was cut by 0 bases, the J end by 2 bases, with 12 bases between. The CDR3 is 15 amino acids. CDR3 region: CSARDRWRSTDTQYF. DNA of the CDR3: TGCAGTGCTAGAGATAGATGGAGGTCCACAGATACGCAGTATTTT.

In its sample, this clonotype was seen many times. The CDR3 region is CASSIETGNYEQYF. The CDR3 DNA follows: TGTGCCAGCAGCATTGAGACAGGTAACTACGAGCAGTACTTC. The chain employs TRBV7-2 and TRBJ2-7; D perhaps matches TRBD1 (6 bases). The CDR3 length is 14 residues. The germline CDR1 and CDR2 sequences are SGHTA and FQGNSA. Trimming cost V 5 bases and J 3 bases, with 14 bases left between them.

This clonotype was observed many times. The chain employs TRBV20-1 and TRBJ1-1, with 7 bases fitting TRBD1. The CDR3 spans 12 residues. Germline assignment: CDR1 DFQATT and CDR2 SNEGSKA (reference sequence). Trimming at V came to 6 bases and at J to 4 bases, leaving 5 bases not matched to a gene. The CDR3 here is CSAHRGPTEAFF. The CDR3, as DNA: TGCAGTGCACACAGGGGTCCCACTGAAGCTTTCTTT.

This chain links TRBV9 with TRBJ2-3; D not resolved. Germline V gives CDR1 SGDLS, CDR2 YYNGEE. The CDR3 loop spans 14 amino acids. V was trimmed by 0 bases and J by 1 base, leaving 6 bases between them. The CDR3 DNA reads TGTGCCAGCAGCGTAGAGGTGGGCACAGATACGCAGTATTTT. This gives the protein CASSVEVGTDTQYF.

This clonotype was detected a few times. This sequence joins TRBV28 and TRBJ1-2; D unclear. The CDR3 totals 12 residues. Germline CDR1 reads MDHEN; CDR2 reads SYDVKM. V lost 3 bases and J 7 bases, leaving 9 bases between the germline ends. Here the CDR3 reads CASSLLVAGYTF. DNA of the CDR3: TGTGCCAGCAGTTTGCTCGTGGCTGGCTACACCTTC.

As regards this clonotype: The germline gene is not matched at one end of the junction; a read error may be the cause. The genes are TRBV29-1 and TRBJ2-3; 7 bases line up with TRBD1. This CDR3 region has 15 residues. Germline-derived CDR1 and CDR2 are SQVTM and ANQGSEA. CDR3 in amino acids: CSVSTGNSATDTQCF. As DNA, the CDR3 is TGCAGCGTCTCGACAGGGAATTCAGCCACAGATACGCAGTGTTTT.

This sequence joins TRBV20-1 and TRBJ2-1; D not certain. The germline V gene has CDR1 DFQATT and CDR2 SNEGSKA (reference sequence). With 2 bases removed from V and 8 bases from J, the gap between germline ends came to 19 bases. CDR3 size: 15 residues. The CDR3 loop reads CSARLTAKPPDEQFF. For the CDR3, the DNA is TGCAGTGCTAGACTCACGGCCAAGCCCCCGGATGAGCAGTTCTTC.